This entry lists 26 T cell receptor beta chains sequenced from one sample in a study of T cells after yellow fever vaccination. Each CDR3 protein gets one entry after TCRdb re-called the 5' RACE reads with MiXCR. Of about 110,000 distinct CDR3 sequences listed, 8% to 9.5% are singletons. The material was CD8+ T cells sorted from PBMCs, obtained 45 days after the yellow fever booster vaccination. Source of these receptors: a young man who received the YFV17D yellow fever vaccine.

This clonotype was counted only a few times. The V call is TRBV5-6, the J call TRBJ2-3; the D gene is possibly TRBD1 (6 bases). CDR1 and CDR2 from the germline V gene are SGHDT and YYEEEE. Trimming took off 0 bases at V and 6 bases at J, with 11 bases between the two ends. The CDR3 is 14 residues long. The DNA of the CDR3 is TGTGCCAGCAGCTTGGGGGGGCCGGGGGATACGCAGTATTTT. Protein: CASSLGGPGDTQYF.

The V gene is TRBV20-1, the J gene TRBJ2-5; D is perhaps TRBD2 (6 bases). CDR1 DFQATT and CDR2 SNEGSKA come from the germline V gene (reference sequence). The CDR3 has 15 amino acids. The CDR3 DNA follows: TGCAGCGCGGATGAAGGCTGGGGGGACGAGGAGACCCAGTACTTC. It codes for CSADEGWGDEETQYF.

The CDR3 spells CASSYGGGDEQFF. The CDR3 DNA reads as TGTGCCAGCAGTTACGGCGGCGGCGATGAGCAGTTCTTC. The chain recombines TRBV6-6 with TRBJ2-1; D unclear. Per germline, CDR1 MNHNY and CDR2 SVGAGI (reference sequence). V was shortened by 2 bases and J by 8 bases, with 10 bases between the two germline ends. This CDR3 contains 13 residues.

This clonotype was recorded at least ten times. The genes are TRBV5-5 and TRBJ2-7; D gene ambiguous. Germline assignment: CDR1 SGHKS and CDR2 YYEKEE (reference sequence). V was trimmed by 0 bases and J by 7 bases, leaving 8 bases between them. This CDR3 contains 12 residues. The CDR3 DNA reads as TGTGCCAGCAGCTTGGATATGGGGGAGCAGTACTTC. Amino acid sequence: CASSLDMGEQYF.

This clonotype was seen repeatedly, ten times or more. The CDR3 coding sequence is TGTGCCAGCCGAGACGGAGGGTTAGAGACCCAGTACTTC. This gives the protein CASRDGGLETQYF. The chain is built from TRBV19 and TRBJ2-5; perhaps TRBD2 as D (6 bases). The germline V gene has CDR1 LNHDA and CDR2 SQIVND (reference sequence). The V and J ends lost 9 bases and 4 bases respectively, with 15 bases between them. This CDR3 has 13 residues.

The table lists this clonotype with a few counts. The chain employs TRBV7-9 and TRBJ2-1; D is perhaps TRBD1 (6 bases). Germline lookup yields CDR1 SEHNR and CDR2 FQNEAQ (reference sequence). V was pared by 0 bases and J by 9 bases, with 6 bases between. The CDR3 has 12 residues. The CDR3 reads CASSLATGEQFF. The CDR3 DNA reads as TGTGCCAGCAGCTTAGCGACAGGTGAGCAGTTCTTC. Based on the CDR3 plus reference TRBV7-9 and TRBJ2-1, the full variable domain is DTGVSQNPRHKITKRGQNVTFRCDPISEHNRLYWYRQTLGQGPEFLTYFQNEAQLEKSRLLSDRFSAERPKGSFSTLEIQRTEQGDSAMYLCASSLATGEQFFGPGTRLTVL.

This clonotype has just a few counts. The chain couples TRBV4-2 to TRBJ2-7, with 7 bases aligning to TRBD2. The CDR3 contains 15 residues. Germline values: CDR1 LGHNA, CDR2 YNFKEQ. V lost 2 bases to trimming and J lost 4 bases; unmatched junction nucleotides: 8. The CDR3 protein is CASSQLAGYSYEQYF. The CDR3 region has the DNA TGTGCCAGCAGCCAATTAGCGGGCTATTCTTACGAGCAGTACTTC.

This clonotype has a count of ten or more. CDR3 protein: CASSTPALQGYDEQFF. For the CDR3, the DNA is TGTGCCAGCAGCACACCAGCCCTCCAGGGGTACGATGAGCAGTTCTTC. The V and J genes are TRBV6-1 and TRBJ2-1; D might be TRBD1 (6 bases). V lost 6 bases, J lost 8 bases, and 23 bases lay in between. CDR1 and CDR2 from the germline V gene are MNHNS and SASEGT. The CDR3 is 16 amino acids.

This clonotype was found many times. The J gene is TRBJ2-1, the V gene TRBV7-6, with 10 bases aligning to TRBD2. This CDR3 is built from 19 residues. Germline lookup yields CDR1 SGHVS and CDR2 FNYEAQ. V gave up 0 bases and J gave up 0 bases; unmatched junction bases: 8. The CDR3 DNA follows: TGTGCCAGCAGCTTAGCGCCTAGCGGGAGTGGGAGCTCCTACAATGAGCAGTTCTTC. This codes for CASSLAPSGSGSSYNEQFF.

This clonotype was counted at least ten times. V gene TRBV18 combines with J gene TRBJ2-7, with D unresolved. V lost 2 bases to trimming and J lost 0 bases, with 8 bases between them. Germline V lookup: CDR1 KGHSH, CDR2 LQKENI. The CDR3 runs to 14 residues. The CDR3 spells CASSPDATSYEQYF. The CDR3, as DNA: TGTGCCAGCTCACCAGACGCAACCTCCTACGAGCAGTACTTC.

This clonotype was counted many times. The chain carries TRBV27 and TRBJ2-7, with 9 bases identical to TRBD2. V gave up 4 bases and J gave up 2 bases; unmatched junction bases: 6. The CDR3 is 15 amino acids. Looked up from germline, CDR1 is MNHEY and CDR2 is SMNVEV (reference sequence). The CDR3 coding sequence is TGTGCCAGCAGTTCCCCTAGCGGGAACCCCTACGAGCAGTACTTC. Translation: CASSSPSGNPYEQYF.

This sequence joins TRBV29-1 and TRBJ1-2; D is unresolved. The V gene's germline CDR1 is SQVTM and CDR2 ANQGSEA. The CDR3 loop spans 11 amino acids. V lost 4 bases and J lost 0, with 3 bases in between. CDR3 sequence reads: CSVGANYGYTF. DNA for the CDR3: TGCAGCGTTGGGGCTAACTATGGCTACACCTTC.

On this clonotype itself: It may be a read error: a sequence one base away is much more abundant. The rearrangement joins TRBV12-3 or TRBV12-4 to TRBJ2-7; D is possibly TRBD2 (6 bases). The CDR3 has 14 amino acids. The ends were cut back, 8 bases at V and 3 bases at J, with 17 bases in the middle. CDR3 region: CASAGPGELYEQYF. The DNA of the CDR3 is TGTGCCAGCGCCGGACCGGGGGAACTCTACGAGCAGTACTTC.

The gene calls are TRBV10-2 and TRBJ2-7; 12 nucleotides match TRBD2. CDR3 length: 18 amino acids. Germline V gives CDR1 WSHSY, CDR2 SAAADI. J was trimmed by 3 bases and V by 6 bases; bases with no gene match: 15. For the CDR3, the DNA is TGCGCCAGCAGGACTAGCGGGAGTATATCCCCCACTAGCTACGAGCAGTACTTC. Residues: CASRTSGSISPTSYEQYF.

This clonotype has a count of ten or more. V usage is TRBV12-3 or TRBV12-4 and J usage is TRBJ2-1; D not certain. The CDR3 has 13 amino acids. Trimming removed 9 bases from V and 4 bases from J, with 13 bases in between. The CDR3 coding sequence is TGTGCCAGTAGTGAGTCTCTTTACAATGAGCAGTTCTTC. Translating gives CASSESLYNEQFF.

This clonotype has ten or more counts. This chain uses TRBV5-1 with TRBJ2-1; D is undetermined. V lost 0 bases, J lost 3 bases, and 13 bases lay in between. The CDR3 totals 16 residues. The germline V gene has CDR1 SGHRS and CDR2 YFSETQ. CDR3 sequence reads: CASSLAPGIDYNEQFF. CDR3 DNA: TGCGCCAGCAGCTTGGCACCTGGGATTGACTACAATGAGCAGTTCTTC.

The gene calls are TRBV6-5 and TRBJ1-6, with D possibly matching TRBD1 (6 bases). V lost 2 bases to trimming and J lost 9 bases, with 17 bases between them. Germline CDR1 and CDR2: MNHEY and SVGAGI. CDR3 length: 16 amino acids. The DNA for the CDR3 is TGTGCCAGCAGTTACAGTCCCGGGGGGCAGTTTTCACCCCTCCACTTT. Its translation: CASSYSPGGQFSPLHF.

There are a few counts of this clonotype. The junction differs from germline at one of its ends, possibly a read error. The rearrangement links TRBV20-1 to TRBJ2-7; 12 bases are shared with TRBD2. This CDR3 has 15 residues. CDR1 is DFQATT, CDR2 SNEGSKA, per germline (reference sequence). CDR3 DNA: TGCTGTGCTACCCTTAAGGGGACTAGCGGGTACGAGCAGTACTTC. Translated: CCATLKGTSGYEQYF.

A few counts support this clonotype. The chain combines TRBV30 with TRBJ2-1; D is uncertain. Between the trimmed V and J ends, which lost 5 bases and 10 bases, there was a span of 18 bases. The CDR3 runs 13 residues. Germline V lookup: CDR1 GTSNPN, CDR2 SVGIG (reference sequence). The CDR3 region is CAWGTGGQWEQFF. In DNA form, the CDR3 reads TGTGCCTGGGGTACCGGCGGCCAGTGGGAGCAGTTCTTC.

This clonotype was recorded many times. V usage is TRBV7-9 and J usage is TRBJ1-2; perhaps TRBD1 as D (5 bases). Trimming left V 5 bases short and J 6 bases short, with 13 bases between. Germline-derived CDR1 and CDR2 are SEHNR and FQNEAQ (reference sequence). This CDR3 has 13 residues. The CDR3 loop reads CASSPSGLNGYTF. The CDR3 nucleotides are TGTGCCAGCAGCCCCTCGGGACTAAATGGCTACACCTTC.

CDR3 bases: TGTGCCAGCAGCTCGATAGCGGGGGGTACCTACGAGCAGTACTTC. Translation gives CASSSIAGGTYEQYF. The V and J genes are TRBV7-9 and TRBJ2-7, with 10 bases fitting TRBD2. The CDR3 is 15 amino acids. In germline, CDR1 is SEHNR, CDR2 FQNEAQ (reference sequence). J gave up 2 bases and V 4 bases, and 5 bases lay outside the gene matches.

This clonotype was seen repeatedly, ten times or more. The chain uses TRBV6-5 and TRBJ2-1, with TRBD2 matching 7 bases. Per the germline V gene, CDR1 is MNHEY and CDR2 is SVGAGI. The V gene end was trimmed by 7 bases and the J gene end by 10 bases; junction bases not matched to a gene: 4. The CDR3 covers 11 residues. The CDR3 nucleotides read TGTGCCAGCAATGGGGGAGGGGAGCAGTTCTTC. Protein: CASNGGGEQFF.

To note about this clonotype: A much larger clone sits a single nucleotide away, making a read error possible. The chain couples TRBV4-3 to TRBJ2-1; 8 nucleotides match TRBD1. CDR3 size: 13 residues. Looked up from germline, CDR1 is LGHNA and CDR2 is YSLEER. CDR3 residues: CASSQVLDRELFF. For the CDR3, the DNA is TGCGCCAGCAGCCAAGTCCTGGACAGGGAGCTGTTCTTC.

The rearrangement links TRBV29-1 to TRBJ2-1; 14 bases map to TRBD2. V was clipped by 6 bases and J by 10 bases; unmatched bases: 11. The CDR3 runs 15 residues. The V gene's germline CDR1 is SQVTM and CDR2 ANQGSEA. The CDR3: CSVPGTSGRAREQFF. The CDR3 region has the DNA TGCAGCGTGCCTGGGACTAGCGGGAGAGCGCGGGAGCAGTTCTTC.

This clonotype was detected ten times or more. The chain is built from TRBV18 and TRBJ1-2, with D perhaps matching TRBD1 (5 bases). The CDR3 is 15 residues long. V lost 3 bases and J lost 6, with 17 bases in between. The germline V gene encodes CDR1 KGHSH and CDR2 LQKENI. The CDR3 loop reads CASSPVGRDIDGYTF. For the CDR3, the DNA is TGTGCCAGCTCACCCGTAGGCAGGGATATCGATGGCTACACCTTC. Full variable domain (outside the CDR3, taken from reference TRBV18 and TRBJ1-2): NAGVMQNPRHLVRRRGQEARLRCSPMKGHSHVYWYRQLPEEGLKFMVYLQKENIIDESGMPKERFSAEFPKEGPSILRIQQVVRGDSAAYFCASSPVGRDIDGYTFGSGTRLTVV.

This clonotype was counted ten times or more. The DNA of the CDR3 is TGTGCCAGCAGTTTAGGACAGGGACTTGAGACCCAGTACTTC. Amino acids: CASSLGQGLETQYF. V usage is TRBV12-3 or TRBV12-4 and J usage is TRBJ2-5; the D gene is possibly TRBD1 (7 bases). V was pared by 1 base and J by 5 bases, with 11 bases between. This CDR3 spans 14 amino acids.